The TCR beta chain described here comes from a study of cytomegalovirus exposure and HLA in healthy donors. Study conclusions and caveats: Cytomegalovirus association was listed for roughly 160 TCR beta chains.

The method was immunoSEQ multiplex PCR; TCRdb's version includes in-frame clones alone and lacks a portion of them. The table has 200,000 to 250,000 clones, more than 75% seen once. In regard to this clone: What it binds is not known.

In germline, CDR1 is MNHEY, CDR2 SMNVEV (reference sequence). CDR3 length: 17 residues. V was trimmed by 6 bases and J by 2 bases, leaving 20 bases between them. The chain recombines TRBV27 with TRBJ2-1; the D gene is possibly TRBD1 (7 bases). This TCR was sampled from a man aged 18-30 years in good health and CMV-seropositive. The sample was PBMCs. The CDR3 DNA reads as TGTGCCAGCAGCCCTTCCAGGGGGGACCTTCCCTACAATGAGCAGTTCTTC. Protein product: CASSPSRGDLPYNEQFF.